This TCR beta chain was identified during a study of control samples from healthy donors and cancer patients. Between the trimmed V and J ends, which lost 0 bases and 0 bases, there was a span of 9 bases. The CDR3 length is 15 residues. Germline assignment: CDR1 SGDLS and CDR2 YYNGEE. Profiled with immunoSEQ multiplex PCR; TCRdb holds only in-frame clones, not every one. This sample has about 34,000 clones, with 86% found just once. The genes are TRBV9 and TRBJ1-2; D might be TRBD1 (6 bases). Input material: PBMCs. The clonotype comes from a woman aged 40-49 years with lung cancer. CDR3 amino acids: CASSVAGDANYGYTF. DNA for the CDR3: TGTGCCAGCAGCGTAGCAGGGGACGCTAACTATGGCTACACCTTC. Full variable domain (outside the CDR3, taken from reference TRBV9 and TRBJ1-2): DSGVTQTPKHLITATGQRVTLRCSPRSGDLSVYWYQQSLDQGLQFLIQYYNGEERAKGNILERFSAQQFPDLHSELNLSSLELGDSALYFCASSVAGDANYGYTFGSGTRLTVV.